This TCR beta chain was documented in a study of cytomegalovirus exposure and HLA in healthy donors. The V gene end was trimmed by 0 bases and the J gene end by 4 bases; junction bases not matched to a gene: 7. The germline CDR1 and CDR2 sequences are SGHRS and YFSETQ. This CDR3 region has 16 residues. Regarding this clone: No antigen is known for it.

PCR involved 60 Vbeta and 13 Jbeta primers. Data came from immunoSEQ multiplex PCR; TCRdb stores just in-frame clones and leaves some out. The table shows under 200,000 clones, with less than 85% occurring only once. Healthy bone marrow donors supplied every sample. Study-wide results and limits: It is likely that the observed cluster of highly shared sequence variants was a sequencing artifact. Previous analysis showed most TCR beta V segments were productive about 90% or about 30% of the time. The classifier reportedly diagnosed cytomegalovirus status with high specificity and sensitivity.

The sequenced sample was PBMCs. The gene calls are TRBV5-1 and TRBJ2-5; 9 bases agree with TRBD2. The sequence was collected from a man between 35 and 55 years old in good health and CMV-seronegative. The CDR3 is CASSLAGAGGAETQYF. The CDR3 DNA is TGCGCCAGCAGCTTGGCAGGGGCGGGGGGGGCAGAGACCCAGTACTTC.